This T cell receptor (beta chain) is from a study of T cells expressing NK-cell markers (dated by TCRdb to 2018 to 2020). Study-wide context: TCR beta-chain repertoires were profiled in sorted CD3+CD56+NKG2C+, CD3+CD56+NKG2C- and CD3+CD56-NKG2C+ T-cell subsets from about 8 donors. Seven of the eight sequenced donors were HCMV-seropositive and one was HCMV-seronegative. Randomly selected healthy volunteers, three men and five women, were used as the eight sequenced donors. Illumina HiSeq 2000/2500, MiSeq or NextSeq was used to sequence libraries as 2 x 150 bp reads.

Remarks on this clonotype: The target of this receptor is not known.

A commercial ELISA kit detecting HCMV-specific IgG in serum was used to determine HCMV serostatus. Peripheral blood mononuclear cells were isolated from blood by Ficoll density gradient centrifugation. Sequencing relied on an Illumina HiSeq 2000. TCR beta cDNA libraries were prepared using 5'RACE template switching, which introduced a universal primer site and unique molecular identifiers. Synthesis of cDNA was primed from the TCR beta constant segment and was followed by two consecutive PCR amplification steps. Processing in the source paper ran as follows. MIGEC was used to demultiplex reads and group reads by UMI, and MiTCR was used to assemble and quantify clonotypes. To remove erroneous sequences, TCR cDNA sequences were retained only when supported by two or more reads. The tcR package was used for downstream repertoire analysis, and clonotypes were matched between fractions using CDR3 nucleotide sequence together with V segment. VDJmatch was used to annotate antigen specificity against VDJdb, with one amino acid substitution in CDR3 permitted. One entry per CDR3 protein sequence results from the TCRdb reprocessing of the reads, with DNA left out. These V and J calls originate from TCRdb's pipeline instead of the authors' own analysis. The data table for this sample lists some 150,000 distinct CDR3 sequences. The ten largest account for 12% of the sample.

General study outcomes and caveats: Whether the expanded NKG2C-expressing T cell clones were specific for HCMV antigens was left unclear. Those dominant clonotypes were again the most abundant among CD3+CD56-NKG2C+ cells in a few donors, at roughly 28.3-65%. For six donors, the dominant CD3+CD56+NKG2C+ clonotypes were among the top 10 CD8+ clonotypes and accounted for 1.0-7.0% of CD8+ T cells.

The CDR3 spans 16 residues, from the cysteine through the phenylalanine. No DNA was logged. CDR1 and CDR2 are read off the germline V gene as LGHNT and FRNRAP. The chain joins TRBV12-5 to TRBJ2-3; the TCRdb call, TRBD1, lacks DNA for checking. The sample comprised blood T cells: a sorted CD56 or NKG2C T cell subset, CD4+ or CD8+ T cells, or bulk PBMC T cells (not recorded which). The sequence derives from a young man in good health. Donor details come from another sample of the same person, matched by shared clones. The CDR3 corresponds to CASGRTGGDHTDTQYF. With all but the CDR3 taken from the reference TRBV12-5 and TRBJ2-3 genes, the full variable domain is: DARVTQTPRHKVTEMGQEVTMRCQPILGHNTVFWYRQTMMQGLELLAYFRNRAPLDDSGMPKDRFSAEMPDATLATLKIQPSEPRDSAVYFCASGRTGGDHTDTQYFGPGTRLTVL.